This T cell receptor beta chain stems from a study of T-cell reconstitution after alpha-beta-depleted transplantation in children. This clonotype was detected a few times. Unique molecular identifiers were built into the TCRbeta library. TCRdb re-called the PCR reads with MiXCR, one entry per CDR3 protein. The data contain about 400,000 distinct CDR3 sequences, over 20% of them singletons. The V gene end was trimmed by 4 bases and the J gene end by 4 bases; junction bases not matched to a gene: 8. The CDR3 spans 15 residues. The germline V gene encodes CDR1 SGHRS and CDR2 YFSETQ. The V call is TRBV5-1, the J call TRBJ2-3, with 8 bases identical to TRBD2. The TCR sequence derives from a human donor who donated a stem cell graft to a child with acute myeloid leukemia. This specimen was PBMCs from the stem cell graft donor, taken from the stem cell graft. CDR3 loop: CASSLGLERADTQYF. Here the CDR3 DNA reads TGCGCCAGCAGCCTGGGACTAGAACGCGCAGATACGCAGTATTTT.